This TCR beta chain appears in the sequencing data of a study of CD8 T cells in Susac syndrome. Germline loops: CDR1 MGHRA, CDR2 YSYEKL. The V gene lost 4 bases and the J gene lost 13 bases, with 17 bases spanning the gap. The CDR3 loop spans 13 amino acids. The count of this clonotype is one. Random hexamers were used to reverse transcribe an amount of about 0.45 to 1 ug RNA. TCRdb redid the calling of the immunoSEQ multiplex PCR reads with MiXCR, one entry per CDR3 protein. The data show 95,000 to 150,000 distinct CDR3 sequences, 85% to 95% seen once. The receptor's source is a human donor with Susac syndrome. Material: CD8+ T cells from PBMCs. This chain links TRBV4-1 with TRBJ2-1, with a tentative D call TRBD1 (5 bases). The DNA of the CDR3 is TGCGCCAGCAGCCCAGGGTACTCGGAAAAACAGTTCTTC. This sequence encodes CASSPGYSEKQFF.